This T cell receptor (beta chain) was obtained from a study of cytomegalovirus exposure and HLA in healthy donors (dated by TCRdb to the late 2010s). About the study as a whole: According to an earlier analysis of a few hundred of the donors, about 179 million T cells yielded 100 million or so unique TCR beta sequences and approximately 280 Gb of sequence data. The number of donors typed differed by locus, with 629-630 for A, B, C, DRB1 and DQB1, around 500 for DQA1, 600 to 610 for DPA1, and 400 to 490 for DPB1. The aim of the study was to test whether cataloging public T cell receptors could identify signatures of past pathogen exposure. The study used immunosequencing to profile the T cell repertoires of approximately 640 subjects and linked those repertoires to cytomegalovirus serostatus. Four to six DR-DQ haplotypes were handled as single units for association and clustering because linkage in the cohort was strong. Rather than using new phenotypic data, the later analysis identified candidate immune exposures from TCR beta sequences and from how often those sequences occurred across donors. On average, around 200,000 unique TCR beta nucleotide sequences were sequenced per donor among a few hundred genotyped donors of the cohort, with roughly 18% of those sequences being non-productive. Genome-wide SNP genotypes for about 60% of the 666 donors were used in a later genetic analysis, which treated that subset as a discovery cohort. In a later analysis, previously published TCR beta repertoires from about 670 donors were re-analyzed and high-resolution HLA genotyping was added so that TCR occurrence patterns could be studied. Donor age, sex, ethnicity and CMV serostatus were compiled together with the repertoire data. The genetic ancestry cluster associated with self-reported Caucasian donors included 70% to 85% of the roughly 380 genotyped donors. Every discovery cohort repertoire had been produced on one sequencing platform. Roughly 310 gigabases of sequencing data and tens of millions of unique TCR sequences were included in an early release covering about 600 HLA-typed donors. HLA typing covered class I and class II loci at four-digit resolution. To predict cytomegalovirus infection status, the study combined high-throughput TCR immunosequencing, statistical association of individual TCRs with disease status, and machine learning. Along with the roughly 670-subject first cohort, a separate validation cohort of over a hundred different subjects was used. An earlier analysis of more than 450 of the donors used high-throughput TCR beta sequencing to judge whether each TCR beta V gene segment behaved as functional or pseudogenic. What the work shows at the level of the full study, not this receptor alone: Because counts were too low, roughly 17 rarely observed V segments, including chromosome 9 orphons, were left out of the earlier analysis of a few hundred of the donors. Sequencing depth was assumed to be roughly uniform across donors in the presence/absence analyses, though that assumption may not hold. In a later analysis, HLA-associated TCR beta chains showed more clonal expansion and lower generation probabilities than non-associated chains that were equally common. A later genetic analysis associated a missense DCLRE1C variant with V-gene and J-gene trimming of TCR beta chains, and an independent cohort replicated the association. A later genetic analysis reported fewer N-insertions in productive TCRs among donors in an Asian-associated ancestry cluster than the roughly 620-donor mean. The classifier was reported to diagnose cytomegalovirus status with high specificity and sensitivity in both the original cohort and the validation cohort. Immune exposure information for the cohort was limited to CMV serostatus. Most CMV-associated TCR beta chains appeared to be HLA-restricted in a later analysis, and the HLA associations seemed to be driven largely by CMV exposure. Three of the identified cytomegalovirus-associated TCR beta chains were confirmed in vitro to be specific for cytomegalovirus antigens. Most TCR sequences were observed very rarely across donors, whereas some public TCRs were present in many individuals. Correlated functional status among segregating V segments might reflect linkage disequilibrium, but an unknown experimental factor could not be ruled out. A later analysis found that TCR association rates varied across HLA loci, with DRB1 alleles showing the most associated TCRs and HLA-C alleles the fewest. In a later analysis, several top co-occurrence clusters were reported to appear linked to parvovirus B19, influenza, CMV and Epstein-Barr virus. The study gave a list of 150 to 200 TCR beta chains associated with cytomegalovirus. HLA typing was unavailable for some donors at each locus, so association tests used only the typed subset. In a later analysis, over 15,000 TCR beta sequences were associated with specific HLA alleles at a false discovery rate of 0.05. A further reported finding was that TCR beta sequences accurately predicted the HLA-A and HLA-B alleles for most subjects in the first cohort. The authors suggested that the approach could potentially be generalized to other disease states and immunological phenotypes. When HLA alleles, especially DR and DQ, strongly co-occurred, TCR associations were difficult to assign to individual alleles. A cluster of highly shared sequence variants was judged likely to be a technical artifact of the sequencing pipeline. Some IMGT-functional V segments, including TRBV6-2 and TRBV6-3, could not be told apart with the 87-base-pair reads, so those segments were excluded. An earlier analysis of approximately 590 of the donors showed that most TCR beta V segments appeared in productive rearrangements either about 87% or about 30% of the time, which broadly matched IMGT annotations. In this cohort, only TCR beta chains were sequenced, and detectable features were limited by the absence of alpha or paired-chain data.

A note on this clone: The antigen this receptor binds is unknown. The sample holds no much larger clone one base away, and base qualities are not on file.

The library was made by the immunoSEQ multiplex PCR assay. For the multiplex PCR, a mixture combining 60 forward primers for TCR Vbeta segments and 13 reverse primers for TCR Jbeta segments was used. A multiplex PCR assay on genomic DNA amplified the CDR3 region of rearranged TCR beta genes. The Illumina HiSeq System was used to sequence the amplified TCR beta libraries as 87-base-pair reads. The original methods were these. A later analysis tallied around 80 million unique TCR beta chains across the 600 to 700 repertoires, and some 10 million of those chains were shared by two or more donors. Raw reads were error-corrected and collapsed into unique sequences with a nearest-neighbor algorithm that merged closely related sequences to remove PCR and sequencing errors. V, D and J gene segments were assigned by aligning CDR3 sequences to IMGT reference sequences. For a sequence to be retained, a match of at least six nucleotides was required to both a V gene segment and a J gene segment. A rearrangement counted as productive if the CDR3 had no stop codons and remained in frame with V and J, and every other rearrangement counted as non-productive. CDR3 was defined by IMGT convention, running from the second conserved V-encoded cysteine to the conserved J-encoded phenylalanine. In an earlier analysis of 500 to 650 of the donors, sequences lacking an unambiguous match to a single V gene segment were excluded. In an earlier analysis of some 590 of the donors, a V segment was called functional when productive rearrangements were above 56.7%, and segregating when the standard deviation between donors exceeded 5%. A statistical classification framework was developed to diagnose cytomegalovirus status using the catalog of TCR beta chain sequences. V and J gene assignment, in a later analysis, came from comparing TCR nucleotide sequences with IMGT/GENE-DB human TR gene sequences. The TCRdist pipeline was used in a later analysis to assign CDR3 sequences and most-parsimonious VDJ recombination scenarios. In a later analysis, each TCR beta chain was defined by its CDR3 amino acid sequence together with its V-gene family, and reads lacking a unique V-gene family were excluded. To address suspected cross-contamination and a sequencing artifact, a later analysis removed around 600 highly shared, low-generation-probability nucleotide sequences. In a later analysis, a clonal expansion index was calculated for each public chain from normalized within-repertoire ranks of inferred template counts. In a later analysis, generation probabilities were computed using a VDJ recombination model fitted to out-of-frame rearrangements, and the results were checked against IGoR. A later analysis scored TCR-TCR, TCR-HLA and TCR-CMV co-occurrence with hypergeometric tests, applying a repertoire-size bias correction to TCR pairs. To estimate false discovery rates, a later analysis permuted the HLA or CMV assignments 20 times. In a later analysis, co-occurring TCRs were grouped using DBSCAN, and TCRdist sequence similarity was added for clustering within HLA-allele-positive subsets. Repertoires with fewer than 30,000 or more than 120,000 public chains were left out of co-occurrence clustering, as were five repertoires with anomalous nucleotide sharing. TCRdb carries this immuneACCESS record with in-frame sequences only. Its versions omit some clonotypes, under half of them owing to an unresolved V gene in the studies checked, with the rest unexplained. From that table come the V and J calls and clone size; the DNA was used to work out D and trimming. The sample yields approximately 100,000 clones; 74% were counted once. Approximately 2% of the sample is held by the ten biggest clonotypes.

The cohort consisted of 666 healthy bone marrow donors. At the time of sampling, every cohort member was nominally healthy, though immune exposures that went unrecorded were likely present. Of the 666 cohort members, approximately 300 had a positive CMV serostatus and about 400 had a negative one, while no CMV serostatus was recorded for the donor. Every donor gave a peripheral blood sample, and the peripheral blood mononuclear cells from that sample were used for TCR beta sequencing. The Qiagen DNeasy Blood Extraction Kit was used to extract genomic DNA from the blood cell samples. V loses 5 bases of germline sequence and J loses 2 bases, and the interval between the two ends is 15 bases. The CDR3 runs 15 residues from the cysteine to the phenylalanine. Only the CDR3 portion is preserved as DNA: 45 bases, with reading frame beginning at the first base. Based on the germline V gene (reference sequence), the CDR1 and CDR2 sequences are LNHNV and YYDKDF.

The chain is encoded by TRBV15 joined to TRBJ2-5; the D gene cannot be named for sure. Sequencing was carried out using PBMCs. The receptor was isolated from a human donor in good health. The DNA sequence is given as TGTGCCACCAGCCCAAGCGTCGGTTTACAAGAGACCCAGTACTTC. Its coded protein is CATSPSVGLQETQYF.